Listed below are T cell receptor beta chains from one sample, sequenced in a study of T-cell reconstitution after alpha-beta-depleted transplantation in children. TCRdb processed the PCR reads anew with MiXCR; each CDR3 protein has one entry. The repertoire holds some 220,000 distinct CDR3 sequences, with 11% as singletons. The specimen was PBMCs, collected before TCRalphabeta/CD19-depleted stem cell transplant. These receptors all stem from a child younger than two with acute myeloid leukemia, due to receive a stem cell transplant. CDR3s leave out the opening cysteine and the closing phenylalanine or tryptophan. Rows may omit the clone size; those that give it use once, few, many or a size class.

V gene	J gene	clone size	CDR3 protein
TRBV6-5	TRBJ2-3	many	ASSSRTSTDTQY
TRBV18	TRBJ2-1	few	ASSSSPPEQF
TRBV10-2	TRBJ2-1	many	ASSGVVRWYNEQF
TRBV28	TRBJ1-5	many	ASSSGQGNQPQH
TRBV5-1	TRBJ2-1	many	ASSLEGPHNEQF
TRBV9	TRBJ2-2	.	ASSVTGTGVTGELF
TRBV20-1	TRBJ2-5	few	SVGAFQETQY
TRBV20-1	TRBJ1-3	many	SAPHRVGNTIY
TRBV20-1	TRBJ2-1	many	SARFASGSFEQF
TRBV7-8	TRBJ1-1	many	ASSSRAMAFSNTEAF
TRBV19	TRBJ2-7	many	ASSGLAGYEQY
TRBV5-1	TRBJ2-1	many	ASSYRTFSSYNEQF
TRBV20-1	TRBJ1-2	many	SARDRLGFGGYT
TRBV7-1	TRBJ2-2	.	AMGPALLSGELF
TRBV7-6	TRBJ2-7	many	ASSLYPGTFYEQY
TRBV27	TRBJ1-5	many	ASSLMGGANQPQH
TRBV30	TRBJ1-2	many	AWRTAYYDGYT
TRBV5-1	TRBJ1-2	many	ASSLVSPPESYT
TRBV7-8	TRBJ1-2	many	ASSPRDRGYT
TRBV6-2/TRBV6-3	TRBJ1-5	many	ASTLAGRGAQPQH
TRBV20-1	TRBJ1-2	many	SARLRGPNYGYT
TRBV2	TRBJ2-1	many	ASRRPQRLHEQF
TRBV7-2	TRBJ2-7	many	ASSARGVAASYEQY
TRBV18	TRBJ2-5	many	ASSPGLAETQY
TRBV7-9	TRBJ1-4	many	ASSLVRSSSPNEKLF
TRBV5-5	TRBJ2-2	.	ASSLAQVSTGELF
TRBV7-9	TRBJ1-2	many	ASSAREGPPYGYT
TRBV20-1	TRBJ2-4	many	SASRIAKNIQY
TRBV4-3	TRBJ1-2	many	ASSQRDSYRYT
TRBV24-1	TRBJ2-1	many	ATSDPQERNEQF
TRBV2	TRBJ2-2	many	ASRARWAGELF
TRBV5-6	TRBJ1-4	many	ASSSLGRSLEKLF
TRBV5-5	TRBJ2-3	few	ASSPRRMADTQY
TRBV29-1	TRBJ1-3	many	SVALGVGSGNTIY
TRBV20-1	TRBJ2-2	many	SARGGGGSANTGELF
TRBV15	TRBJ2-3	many	ATSIQRDRVTDTQY
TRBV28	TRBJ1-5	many	ASSYQGAADFNQPQH
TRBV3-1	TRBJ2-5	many	ASTNYQETQY
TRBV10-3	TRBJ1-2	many	AISDHNYGYT
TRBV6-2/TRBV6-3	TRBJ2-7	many	ASNPGQASYEQY
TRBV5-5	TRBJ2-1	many	ASSDRVLAGGLEQF
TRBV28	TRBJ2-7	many	ASSLQGNYEQY
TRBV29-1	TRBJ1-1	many	SVVGATEAF
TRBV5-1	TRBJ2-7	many	ASAPTQPYPYYEQY
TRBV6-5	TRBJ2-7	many	ASSYGGGDYEQY
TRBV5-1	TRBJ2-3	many	ASSTNGVGTDTQY
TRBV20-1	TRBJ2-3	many	SARDPTSGSDTQY
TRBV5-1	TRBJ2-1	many	ASSLGSGFVNEQF